Listed below are T cell receptor beta chains from one sample, sequenced in a study of early T cells in non-severe SARS-CoV-2 infection. TCRdb fed the 5' RACE reads into MiXCR, producing one record per CDR3 protein. Here the sample spans under 60,000 distinct CDR3 sequences, over 7% being singletons. Input material: whole blood. The receptor set was obtained from an adult who was a healthcare worker with PCR-confirmed SARS-CoV-2 infection or an uninfected control (not recorded which). Both conserved end residues are part of each CDR3. A D gene is named only where the DNA matches it firmly. Expanded clones are given a class, and other clones once, few, many or no size at all.

j_call	d_call	v_call	clone_size	cdr3_nt	cdr3_aa
TRBJ1-1	TRBD1	TRBV29-1	many	TGCAGCGTTAAGTTCGGGACAGTCGTCATGAACACTGAAGCTTTCTTT	CSVKFGTVVMNTEAFF
TRBJ2-1	-	TRBV28	few	TGTGCCAGCAGTTTAATCGGACAGTACAATGAGCAGTTCTTC	CASSLIGQYNEQFF
TRBJ2-7	TRBD2	TRBV20-1	few	TGCAGTGCCCAGGGACTAGCGGGAGTACCCTACGAGCAGTACTTC	CSAQGLAGVPYEQYF
TRBJ2-1	TRBD2	TRBV3-1	few	TGTGCCAGCAGCCAAAGAAGAGACGCTAGCGGCCTTAATGAGCAGTTCTTC	CASSQRRDASGLNEQFF
TRBJ2-7	-	TRBV3-1	-	TGTGCCAGCAGCGAGGGAAACTACGAGCAGTACTTC	CASSEGNYEQYF
TRBJ2-1	-	TRBV27	many	TGTGCCAGCAGTTTGGTGCTCCCCATCGAGCAGTTCTTC	CASSLVLPIEQFF
TRBJ2-1	TRBD2	TRBV12-3/TRBV12-4	few	TGTGCCAGCAGTTTAAGCGGGGGGGCATTTGATGAGCAGTTCTTC	CASSLSGGAFDEQFF
TRBJ1-3	-	TRBV20-1	many	TGCAGTGTTCCAGGCTCTGGAAACACCATATATTTT	CSVPGSGNTIYF
TRBJ2-1	-	TRBV2	many	TGTGCCAGCCTTACAGGGAATCCGTTCTTC	CASLTGNPFF
TRBJ2-1	TRBD2	TRBV27	few	TGTGCCAGCAGTCACCGACTAGCGCTGAACAATGAGCAGTTCTTC	CASSHRLALNNEQFF
TRBJ2-7	TRBD1	TRBV11-2	-	TGTGCCAGCAGTTTTGGACAGGGGAATTACGAGCAGTACTTC	CASSFGQGNYEQYF